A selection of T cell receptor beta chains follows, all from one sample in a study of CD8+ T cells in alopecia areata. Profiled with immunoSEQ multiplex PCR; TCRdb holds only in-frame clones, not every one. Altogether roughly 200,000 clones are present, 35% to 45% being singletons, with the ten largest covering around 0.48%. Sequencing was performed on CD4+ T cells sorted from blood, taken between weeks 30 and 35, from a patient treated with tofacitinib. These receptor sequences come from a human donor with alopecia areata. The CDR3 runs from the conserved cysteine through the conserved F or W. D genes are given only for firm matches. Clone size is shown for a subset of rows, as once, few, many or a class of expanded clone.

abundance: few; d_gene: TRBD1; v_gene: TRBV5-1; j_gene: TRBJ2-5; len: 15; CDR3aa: CASSPTGGSQETQYF
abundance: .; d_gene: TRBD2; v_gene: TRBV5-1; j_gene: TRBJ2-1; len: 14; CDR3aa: CASSPGTGTSEQFF
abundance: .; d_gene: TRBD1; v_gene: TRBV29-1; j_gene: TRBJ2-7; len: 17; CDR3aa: CSVEDVSDRGFFYEQYF
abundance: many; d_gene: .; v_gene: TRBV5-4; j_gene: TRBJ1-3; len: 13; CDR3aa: CASSFQSSDTIYF
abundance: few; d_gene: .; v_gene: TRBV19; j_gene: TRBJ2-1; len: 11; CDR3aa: CASSRVGEQFF
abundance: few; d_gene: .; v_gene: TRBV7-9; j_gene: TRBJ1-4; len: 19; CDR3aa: CASSFRAGQRPYRVEKLFF
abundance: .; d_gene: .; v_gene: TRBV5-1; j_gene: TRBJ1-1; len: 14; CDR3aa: CASSLQGWYTEAFF
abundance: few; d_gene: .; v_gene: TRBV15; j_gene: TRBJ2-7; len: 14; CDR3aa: CATAKGVPSYEQYF
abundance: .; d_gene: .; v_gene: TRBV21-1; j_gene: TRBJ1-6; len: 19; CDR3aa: CASSKALCQGGARDSPLHF
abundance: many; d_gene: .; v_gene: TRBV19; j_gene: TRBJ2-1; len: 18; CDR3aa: CASSMAPVQGYDYNEQFF
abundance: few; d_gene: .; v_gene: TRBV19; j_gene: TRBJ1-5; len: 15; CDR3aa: CASSISALFYQPQHF
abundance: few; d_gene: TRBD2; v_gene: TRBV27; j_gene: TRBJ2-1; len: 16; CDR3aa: CAIQPRAGDSYNEQFF
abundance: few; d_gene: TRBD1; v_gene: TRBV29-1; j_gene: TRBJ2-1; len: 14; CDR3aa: CSVGDRTGANEQFF
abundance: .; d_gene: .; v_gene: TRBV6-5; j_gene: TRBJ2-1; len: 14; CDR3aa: CASSYDGSYNEQFF
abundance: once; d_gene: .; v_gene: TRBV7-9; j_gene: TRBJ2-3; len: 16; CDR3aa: CASSLALGQGSDTQYF
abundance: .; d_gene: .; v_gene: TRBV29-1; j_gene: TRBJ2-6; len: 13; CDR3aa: CSVAESGANVLTF
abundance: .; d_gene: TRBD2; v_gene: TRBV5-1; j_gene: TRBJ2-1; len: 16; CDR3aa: CASSTQPGLASNEQFF
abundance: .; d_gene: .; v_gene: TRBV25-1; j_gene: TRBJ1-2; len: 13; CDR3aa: CASSDDRNYGYTF
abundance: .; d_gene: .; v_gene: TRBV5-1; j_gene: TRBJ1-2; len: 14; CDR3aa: CASSVTGTDYGYTF
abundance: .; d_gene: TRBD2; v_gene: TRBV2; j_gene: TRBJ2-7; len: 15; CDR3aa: CASKHTSGPTYEQYF
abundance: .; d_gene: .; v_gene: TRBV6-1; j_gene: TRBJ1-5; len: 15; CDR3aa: CASSENLRANQPQHF
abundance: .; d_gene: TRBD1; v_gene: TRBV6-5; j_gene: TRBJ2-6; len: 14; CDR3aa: CASKQGPGANVLTF
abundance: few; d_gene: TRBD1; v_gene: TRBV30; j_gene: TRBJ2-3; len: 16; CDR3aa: CAWKTKGTGGTDTQYF
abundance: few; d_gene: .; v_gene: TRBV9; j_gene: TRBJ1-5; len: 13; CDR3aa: CASSRTIYQPQHF
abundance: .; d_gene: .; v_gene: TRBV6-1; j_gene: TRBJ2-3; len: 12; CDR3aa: CASSQGRDTQYF
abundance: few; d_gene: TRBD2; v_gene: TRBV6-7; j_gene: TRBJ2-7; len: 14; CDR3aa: CAPGGRETSYEQYF
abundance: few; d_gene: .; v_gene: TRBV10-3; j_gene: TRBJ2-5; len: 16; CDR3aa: CAISESWTLAAETQYF
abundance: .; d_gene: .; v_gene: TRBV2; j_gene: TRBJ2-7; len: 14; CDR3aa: CASSPLVRGIEQYF
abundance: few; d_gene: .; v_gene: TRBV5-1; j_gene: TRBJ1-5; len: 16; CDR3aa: CASSLAESYSNQPQHF
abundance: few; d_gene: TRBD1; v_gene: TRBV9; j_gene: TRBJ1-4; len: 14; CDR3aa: CASSAWTGGEKLFF
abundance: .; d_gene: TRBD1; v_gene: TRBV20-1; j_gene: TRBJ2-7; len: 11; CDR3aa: CSATGQGMQYF
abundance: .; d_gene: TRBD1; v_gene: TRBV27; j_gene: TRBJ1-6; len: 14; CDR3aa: CASTSGQYNSPLHF
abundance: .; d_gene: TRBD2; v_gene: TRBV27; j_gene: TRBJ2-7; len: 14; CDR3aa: CASSKAGVPHEQYF
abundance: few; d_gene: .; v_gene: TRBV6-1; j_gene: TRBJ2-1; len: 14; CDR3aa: CASSEGRGSFEQFF
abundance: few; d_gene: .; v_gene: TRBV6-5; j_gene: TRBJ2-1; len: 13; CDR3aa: CASSYSSLGEQFF
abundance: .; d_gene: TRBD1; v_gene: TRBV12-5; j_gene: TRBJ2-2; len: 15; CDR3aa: CASGPGQGPPGELFF
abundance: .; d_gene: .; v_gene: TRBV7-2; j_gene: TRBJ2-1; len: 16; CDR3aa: CAIEGLIRQPYNEQFF
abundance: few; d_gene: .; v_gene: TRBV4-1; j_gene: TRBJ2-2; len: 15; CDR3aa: CASSQPRGRAGELFF
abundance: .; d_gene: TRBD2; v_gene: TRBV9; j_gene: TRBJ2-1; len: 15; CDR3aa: CASSPTSGSYNEQFF
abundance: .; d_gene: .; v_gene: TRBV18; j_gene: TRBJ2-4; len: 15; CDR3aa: CASSPRAGNKNIQYF
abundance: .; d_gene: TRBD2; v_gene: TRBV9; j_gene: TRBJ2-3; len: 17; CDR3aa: CASSVEPSGAVADTQYF
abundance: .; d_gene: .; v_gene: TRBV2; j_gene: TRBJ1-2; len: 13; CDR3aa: CASTPQEGYGYTF
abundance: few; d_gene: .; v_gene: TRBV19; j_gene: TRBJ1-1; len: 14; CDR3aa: CASWKGLTNTEAFF
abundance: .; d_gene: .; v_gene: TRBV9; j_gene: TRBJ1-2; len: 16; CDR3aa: CASSVASRPSDYGYTF
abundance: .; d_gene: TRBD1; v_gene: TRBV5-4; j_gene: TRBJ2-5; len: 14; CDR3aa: CASSPPGQQETQYF
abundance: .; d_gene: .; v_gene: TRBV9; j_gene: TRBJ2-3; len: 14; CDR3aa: CASSVGVLTDTQYF